This T cell receptor beta chain was captured by sequencing in a study of cytomegalovirus exposure and HLA in healthy donors. General study results and limits: The classifier reportedly diagnosed cytomegalovirus status with high sensitivity and specificity. In the analysis, some V segments, TRBV6-2 and TRBV6-3 included, were excluded as indistinguishable.

PCR was performed using 60 Vbeta and 13 Jbeta primers. Profiling relied on immunoSEQ multiplex PCR, and the TCRdb table lists in-frame clones only, not all of them. The sample lists some 150,000 clones, about four fifths occurring once. Trimming pared 4 bases from V and 11 bases from J, leaving 12 bases between. The CDR3 contains 13 residues. Germline CDR1 SGHVS, CDR2 FQNEAQ. Of note for this clone: Its antigen is not known.

The clonotype comes from a human donor in good health. The sample taken for sequencing was PBMCs. The chain recombines TRBV7-8 with TRBJ1-6, with TRBD1 as a possible D gene (5 bases). The CDR3 DNA is TGTGCCAGCAGCTCCGACAGAGATCCACCCCTCCACTTT. Translation gives CASSSDRDPPLHF.